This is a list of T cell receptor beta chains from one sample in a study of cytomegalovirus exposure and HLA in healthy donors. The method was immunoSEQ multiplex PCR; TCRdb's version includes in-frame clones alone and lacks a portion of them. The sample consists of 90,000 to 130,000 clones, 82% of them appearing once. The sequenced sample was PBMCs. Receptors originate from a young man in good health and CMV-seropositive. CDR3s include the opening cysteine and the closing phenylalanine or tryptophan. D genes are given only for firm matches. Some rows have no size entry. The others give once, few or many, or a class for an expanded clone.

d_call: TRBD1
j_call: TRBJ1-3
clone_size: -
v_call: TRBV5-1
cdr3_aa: CASSSQGDSGNTIYF
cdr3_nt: TGCGCCAGCAGCTCGCAGGGGGACTCTGGAAACACCATATATTTT

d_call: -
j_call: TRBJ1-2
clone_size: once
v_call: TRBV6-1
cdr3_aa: CASSEEGYGYTF
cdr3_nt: TGTGCCAGCAGTGAGGAGGGTTATGGCTACACCTTC

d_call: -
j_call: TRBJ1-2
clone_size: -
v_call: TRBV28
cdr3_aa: CASSWTAYGYTF
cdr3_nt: TGTGCCAGCAGCTGGACAGCCTATGGCTACACCTTC

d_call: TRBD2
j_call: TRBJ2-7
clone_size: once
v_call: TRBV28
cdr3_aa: CASSLSSGGSSYEQYF
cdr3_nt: TGTGCCAGCAGTTTGTCTAGCGGGGGGAGCTCCTACGAGCAGTACTTC

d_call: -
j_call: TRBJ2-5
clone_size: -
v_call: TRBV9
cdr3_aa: CASSVGQAQETQYF
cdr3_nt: TGTGCCAGCAGCGTAGGACAGGCTCAAGAGACCCAGTACTTC

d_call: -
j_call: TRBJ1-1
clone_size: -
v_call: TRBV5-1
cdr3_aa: CASSSSKGTEDTEAFF
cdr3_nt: TGCGCCAGCAGCTCCAGTAAGGGAACGGAGGACACTGAAGCTTTCTTT

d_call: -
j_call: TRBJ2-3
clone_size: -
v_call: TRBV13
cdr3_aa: CASSLDRLGDTQYF
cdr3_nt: TGTGCCAGCAGCTTAGACAGGTTGGGGGATACGCAGTATTTT

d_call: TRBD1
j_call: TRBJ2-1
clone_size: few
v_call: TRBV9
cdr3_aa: CASSASTGTGFNEQFF
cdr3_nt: TGTGCCAGCAGCGCATCGACCGGGACAGGGTTCAATGAGCAGTTCTTC

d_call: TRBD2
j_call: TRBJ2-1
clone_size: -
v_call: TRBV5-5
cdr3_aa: CASSLGLAGFDNEQFF
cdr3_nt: TGTGCCAGCAGCTTGGGACTAGCGGGATTCGACAATGAGCAGTTCTTC

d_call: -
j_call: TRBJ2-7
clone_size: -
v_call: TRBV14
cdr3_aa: CASSGVAGIQSYEQYF
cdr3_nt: TGTGCCAGCAGTGGAGTAGCAGGGATCCAGTCTTACGAGCAGTACTTC

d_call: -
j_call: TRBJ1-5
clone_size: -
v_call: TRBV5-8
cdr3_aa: CASSLQGYSNQPQHF
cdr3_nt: TGTGCCAGCAGCCTACAGGGATATAGCAATCAGCCCCAGCATTTT

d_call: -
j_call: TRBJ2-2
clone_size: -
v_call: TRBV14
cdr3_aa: CASSQDPVASNTGELFF
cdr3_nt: TGTGCCAGCAGCCAAGATCCTGTAGCTTCGAACACCGGGGAGCTGTTTTTT

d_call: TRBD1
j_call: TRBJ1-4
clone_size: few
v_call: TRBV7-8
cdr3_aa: CASSLGRTGKATNEKLFF
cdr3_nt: TGTGCCAGCAGCTTGGGGAGGACAGGGAAGGCAACTAATGAAAAACTGTTTTTT

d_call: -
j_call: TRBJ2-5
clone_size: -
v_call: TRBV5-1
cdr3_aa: CASSLAISEETQYF
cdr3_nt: TGCGCCAGCAGCTTGGCTATTAGCGAGGAGACCCAGTACTTC

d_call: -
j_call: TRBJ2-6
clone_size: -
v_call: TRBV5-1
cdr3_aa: CASSLGYSSGANVLTF
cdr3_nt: TGCGCCAGCAGCTTGGGATACAGCTCTGGGGCCAACGTCCTGACTTTC

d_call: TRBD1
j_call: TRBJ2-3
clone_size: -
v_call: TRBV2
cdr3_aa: CASRMDRNTDTQYF
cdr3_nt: TGTGCCAGCAGAATGGACAGGAACACAGATACGCAGTATTTT

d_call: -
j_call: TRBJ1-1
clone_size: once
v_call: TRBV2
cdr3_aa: CASSPGVNTEAFF
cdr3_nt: TGTGCCAGCAGTCCAGGGGTGAACACTGAAGCTTTCTTT

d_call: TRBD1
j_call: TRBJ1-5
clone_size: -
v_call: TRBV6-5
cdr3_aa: CASRRQGSQPQHF
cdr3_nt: TGTGCCAGCAGGAGACAGGGGAGTCAGCCCCAGCATTTT

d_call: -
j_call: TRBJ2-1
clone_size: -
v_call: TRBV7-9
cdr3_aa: CASSPMAGIYNEQFF
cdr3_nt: TGTGCCAGCAGCCCTATGGCAGGGATTTACAATGAGCAGTTCTTC

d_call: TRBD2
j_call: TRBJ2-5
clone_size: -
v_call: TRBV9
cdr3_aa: CASSGLAGVSETQYF
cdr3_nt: TGTGCCAGCAGCGGACTAGCGGGAGTATCAGAGACCCAGTACTTC

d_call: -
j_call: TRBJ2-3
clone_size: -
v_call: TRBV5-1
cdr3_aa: CASSSRRATDTQYF
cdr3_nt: TGCGCCAGCAGCTCGCGGAGGGCCACAGATACGCAGTATTTT

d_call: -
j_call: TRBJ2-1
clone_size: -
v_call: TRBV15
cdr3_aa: CATSRLGGRGFYEQFF
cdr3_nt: TGTGCCACCAGCAGGCTCGGGGGCAGGGGGTTTTATGAGCAGTTCTTC

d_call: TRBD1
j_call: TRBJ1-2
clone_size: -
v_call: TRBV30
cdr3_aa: CAWSPPDRGSYGYTF
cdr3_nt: TGTGCCTGGAGTCCCCCCGACAGGGGATCCTATGGCTACACCTTC

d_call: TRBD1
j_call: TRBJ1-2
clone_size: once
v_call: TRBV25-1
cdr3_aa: CASSDPSGTGNGYTF
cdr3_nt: TGTGCCAGCAGTGACCCATCCGGGACAGGGAATGGCTACACCTTC

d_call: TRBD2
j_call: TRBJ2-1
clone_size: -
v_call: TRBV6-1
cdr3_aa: CASSEEAGGPNEQFF
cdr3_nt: TGTGCCAGCAGTGAGGAGGCGGGGGGGCCCAATGAGCAGTTCTTC

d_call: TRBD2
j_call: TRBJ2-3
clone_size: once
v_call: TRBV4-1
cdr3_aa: CASSQGRGAETDTQYF
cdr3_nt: TGCGCCAGCAGCCAAGGGCGGGGGGCCGAAACAGATACGCAGTATTTT

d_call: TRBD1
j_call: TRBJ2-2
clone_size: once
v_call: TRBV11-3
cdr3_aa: CASSLGDRGRRDTGELFF
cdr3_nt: TGTGCCAGCAGCTTGGGAGACAGGGGGCGAAGGGACACCGGGGAGCTGTTTTTT

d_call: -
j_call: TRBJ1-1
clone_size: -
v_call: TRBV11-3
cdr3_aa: CASSQQGYAAFF
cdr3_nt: TGTGCCAGCAGCCAACAGGGCTACGCGGCTTTCTTT